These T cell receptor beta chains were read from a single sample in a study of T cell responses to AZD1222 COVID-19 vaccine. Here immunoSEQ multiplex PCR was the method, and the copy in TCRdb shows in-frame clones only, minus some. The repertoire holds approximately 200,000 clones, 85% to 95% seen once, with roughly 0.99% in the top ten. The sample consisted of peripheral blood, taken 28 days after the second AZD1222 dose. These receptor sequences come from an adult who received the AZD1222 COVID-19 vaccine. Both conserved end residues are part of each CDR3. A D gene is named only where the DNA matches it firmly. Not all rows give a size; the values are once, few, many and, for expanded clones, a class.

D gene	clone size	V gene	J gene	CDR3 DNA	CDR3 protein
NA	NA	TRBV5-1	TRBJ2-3	TGCGCCAGCAGCGAAAACCCGCAAGATACGCAGTATTTT	CASSENPQDTQYF
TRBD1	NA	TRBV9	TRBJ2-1	TGTGCCAGCAGCGCCCACCGGGACAGGGGGCACGGTGAGCAGTTCTTC	CASSAHRDRGHGEQFF
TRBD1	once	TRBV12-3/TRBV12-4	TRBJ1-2	TGTGCCAGCAGTTTAACTGGGACAGGGCCATACACCTTC	CASSLTGTGPYTF
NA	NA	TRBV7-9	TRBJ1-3	TGTGCCAGCAGCTCAGCGAATAACAGGATTACAGGAAACACCATATATTTT	CASSSANNRITGNTIYF
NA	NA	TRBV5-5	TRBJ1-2	TGTGCCAGCAGCTGGGGACGGGATGGCTACACCTTC	CASSWGRDGYTF
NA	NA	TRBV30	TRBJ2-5	TGTGCCTGGGCCTCGCTTGTGACCCAGTACTTC	CAWASLVTQYF
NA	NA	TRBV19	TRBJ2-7	TGTGCCAGTAGTATCCCAGGGACTCAGGGGTACGAGCAGTACTTC	CASSIPGTQGYEQYF
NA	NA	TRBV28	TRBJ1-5	TGTGCCAGCCTCCCTTGGGGCCCCGGCAATCAGCCCCAGCATTTT	CASLPWGPGNQPQHF
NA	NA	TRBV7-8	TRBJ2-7	TGTGCCAGCAGCTTGCGCTACGAGCAGTACTTC	CASSLRYEQYF
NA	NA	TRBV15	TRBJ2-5	TGTGCCACCAGCAGAGATCGGAGAGACAACCTTATCCGACAAGAGACCCAGTACTTC	CATSRDRRDNLIRQETQYF
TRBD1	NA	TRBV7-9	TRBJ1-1	TGTGCCAGCAGTCCCTTTACAGGGGCCGACACTGAAGCTTTCTTT	CASSPFTGADTEAFF
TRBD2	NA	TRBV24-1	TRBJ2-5	TGTGCCACCAGTGATCCTACCGGGACTAGCGGGGAAGAGACCCAGTACTTC	CATSDPTGTSGEETQYF
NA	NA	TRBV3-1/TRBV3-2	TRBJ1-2	TGTGCCAGCAGCCAAGAGACGAGGGCGCGGTATGGCTACACCTTC	CASSQETRARYGYTF
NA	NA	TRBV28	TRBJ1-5	TGTGCCAGCAGTTTGGGGGGAATCCCGGGACAGCCCCAGCATTTT	CASSLGGIPGQPQHF
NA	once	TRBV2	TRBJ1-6	TGTGCAGTGTTAAGGGCAGGAGCCAATTCACCCCTCCACTTT	CAVLRAGANSPLHF
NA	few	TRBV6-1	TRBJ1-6	TGTGCCAGCAGTGAAGTTGAGGGGCGGAATTCACCCCTCCACTTT	CASSEVEGRNSPLHF
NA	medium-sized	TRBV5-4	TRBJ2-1	TGTGCCAGCAGCTTGGTTCAGGGAAGGCACAATGAGCAGTTCTTC	CASSLVQGRHNEQFF
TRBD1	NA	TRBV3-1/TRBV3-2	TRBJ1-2	TGTGCCAGCAGCCAACTCCAGGGGGCGAGGGGCTACACCTTC	CASSQLQGARGYTF
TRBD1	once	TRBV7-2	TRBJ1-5	TGTGCCAGCAGCCCCGGGACAGGCCATAATCAGCCCCAGCATTTT	CASSPGTGHNQPQHF
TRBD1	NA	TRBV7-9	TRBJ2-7	TGTGCCAGCAGCTCCGGGACAGGGTTTTTGGGCTACGAGCAGTACTTC	CASSSGTGFLGYEQYF
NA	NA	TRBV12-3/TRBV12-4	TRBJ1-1	TGTGCCAGCCGGAGATCGGGGGCTGCTGAAGCTTTCTTT	CASRRSGAAEAFF
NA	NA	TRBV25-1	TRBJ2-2	TGTGCCAGCAGTCGGGTCCCCGGGGAGCTGTTTTTT	CASSRVPGELFF
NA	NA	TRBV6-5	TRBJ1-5	TGTGCCAGCAGTTCGGACAGAGTGACCAATCAGCCCCAGCATTTT	CASSSDRVTNQPQHF
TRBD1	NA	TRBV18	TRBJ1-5	TGTGCCAGCTCACAACCCGGGACAGCTGTCTATCAGCCCCAGCATTTT	CASSQPGTAVYQPQHF
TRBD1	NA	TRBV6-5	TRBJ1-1	TGTGCCAGCAGTCGAGGGACAGGGTTGAACACTGAAGCTTTCTTT	CASSRGTGLNTEAFF
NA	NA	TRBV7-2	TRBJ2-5	TGTGCCAGCAGCCTAGGTAGGGCAGAGACCCAGTACTTC	CASSLGRAETQYF
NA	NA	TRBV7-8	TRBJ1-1	TGTGCCAGCAGCTTACGGTGGGTTTACACTGAAGCTTTCTTT	CASSLRWVYTEAFF
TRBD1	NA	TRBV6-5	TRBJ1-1	TGTGCCAGCAGCCCAGACAGGGCGGCTAACACTGAAGCTTTCTTT	CASSPDRAANTEAFF
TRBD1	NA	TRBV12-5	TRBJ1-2	TGTGCTAGTGGTGGGGGGGACAGCAATCCCTATGGCTACACCTTC	CASGGGDSNPYGYTF
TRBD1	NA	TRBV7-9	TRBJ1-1	TGTGCCAGCAGCCGTGGACAGGGCACTGAAGCTTTCTTT	CASSRGQGTEAFF
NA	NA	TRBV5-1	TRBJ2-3	TGCGCCAGCAGCTTTGGCGGCAGGGGCGCAGATACGCAGTATTTT	CASSFGGRGADTQYF
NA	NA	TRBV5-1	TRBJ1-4	TGCGCCAGCACCAGTGGGGGGCTAAGTGAAAAACTGTTTTTT	CASTSGGLSEKLFF
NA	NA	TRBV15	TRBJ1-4	TGTGCCACCAGCAGAGATCGAGGGAATGAAAAACTGTTTTTT	CATSRDRGNEKLFF
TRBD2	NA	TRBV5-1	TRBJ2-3	TGCGCCAGCAGCTTGGGAGCGGGGGGAACAGATACGCAGTATTTT	CASSLGAGGTDTQYF
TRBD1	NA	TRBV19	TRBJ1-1	TGTGCCAGTAGGCAGGACAGGGGGCGTACTGAAGCTTTCTTT	CASRQDRGRTEAFF
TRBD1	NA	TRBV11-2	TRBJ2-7	TGTGCCAGCAGCAACGACAGGGGGGCCTACGAGCAGTACTTC	CASSNDRGAYEQYF
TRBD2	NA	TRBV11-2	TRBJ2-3	TGTGCCAGCAGTCTCGGGACTAGCGGGGGGTATTTT	CASSLGTSGGYF
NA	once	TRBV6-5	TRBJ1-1	TGTGCCAGCAGAATGACAGGCCCCACTGAAGCTTTCTTT	CASRMTGPTEAFF
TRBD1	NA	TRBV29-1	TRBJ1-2	TGCAGCGTTGAGGGGGACAGCGCCTATGGCTACACCTTC	CSVEGDSAYGYTF
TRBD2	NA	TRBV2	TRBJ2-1	TGTGCCAGCATCACTGGGACTAGCGGATACGAGCAGTTCTTC	CASITGTSGYEQFF
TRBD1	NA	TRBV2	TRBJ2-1	TGTGCCAGCAGAGGGGACAGGGGTGAGCAGTTCTTC	CASRGDRGEQFF
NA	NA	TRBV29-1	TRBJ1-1	TGCAGTGGTAGTGGGATGAACACTGAAGCTTTCTTT	CSGSGMNTEAFF
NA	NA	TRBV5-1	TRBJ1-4	TGCGCCAGCAGCTGGTGGGACGGGGCTAATGAAAAACTGTTTTTT	CASSWWDGANEKLFF
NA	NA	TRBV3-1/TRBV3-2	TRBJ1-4	TGTGCCAGCAGCCAAGCGGGGACGGTTGAAAAACTGTTTTTT	CASSQAGTVEKLFF
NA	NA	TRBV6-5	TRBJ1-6	TGTGCCAGCAGTTACCGGGAGTTTAATTCACCCCTCCACTTT	CASSYREFNSPLHF
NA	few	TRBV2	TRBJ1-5	TGTGCCAGCAGGAGGGGGGACATTAGCAATCAGCCCCAGCATTTT	CASRRGDISNQPQHF
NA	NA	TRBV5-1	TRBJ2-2	TGCGCCAGCAGCTTGGATGTGACAGAGAACACCGGGGAGCTGTTTTTT	CASSLDVTENTGELFF